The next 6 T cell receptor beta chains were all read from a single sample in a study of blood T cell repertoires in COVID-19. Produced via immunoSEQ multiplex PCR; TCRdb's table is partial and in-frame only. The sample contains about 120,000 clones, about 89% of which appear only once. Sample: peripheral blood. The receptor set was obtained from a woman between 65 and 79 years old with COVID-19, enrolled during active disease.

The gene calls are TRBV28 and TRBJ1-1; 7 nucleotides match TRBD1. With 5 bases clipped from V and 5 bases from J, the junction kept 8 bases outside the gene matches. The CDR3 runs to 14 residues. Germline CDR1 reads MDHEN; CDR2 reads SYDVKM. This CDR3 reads CASSVGQVWTEAFF. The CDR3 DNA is TGTGCCAGCAGTGTCGGACAGGTTTGGACTGAAGCTTTCTTT.

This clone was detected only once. In DNA, the CDR3 is TGTGCCAGCAGTCTGGGTAGCGGCGCCTACAATGAGCAGTTCTTC. Residues: CASSLGSGAYNEQFF. The rearrangement links TRBV9 to TRBJ2-1; the D gene is possibly TRBD2 (6 bases). The germline gives CDR1 SGDLS, CDR2 YYNGEE. V was pared by 5 bases and J by 2 bases, with 14 bases between. This CDR3 contains 15 residues.

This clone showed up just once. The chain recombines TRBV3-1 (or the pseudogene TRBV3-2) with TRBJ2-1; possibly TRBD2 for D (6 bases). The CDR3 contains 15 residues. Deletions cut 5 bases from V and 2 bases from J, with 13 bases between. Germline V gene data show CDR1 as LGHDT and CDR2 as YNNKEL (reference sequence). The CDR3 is CASSSFAGPYNEQFF. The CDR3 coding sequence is TGTGCCAGCAGCTCCTTCGCGGGGCCCTACAATGAGCAGTTCTTC.

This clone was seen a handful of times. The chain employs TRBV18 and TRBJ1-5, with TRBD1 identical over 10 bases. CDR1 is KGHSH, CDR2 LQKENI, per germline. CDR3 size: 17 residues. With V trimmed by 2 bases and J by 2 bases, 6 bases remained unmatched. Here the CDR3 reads CASSPSEGTGGNQPQHF. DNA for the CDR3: TGTGCCAGCTCACCAAGTGAAGGGACAGGGGGCAATCAGCCCCAGCATTTT.

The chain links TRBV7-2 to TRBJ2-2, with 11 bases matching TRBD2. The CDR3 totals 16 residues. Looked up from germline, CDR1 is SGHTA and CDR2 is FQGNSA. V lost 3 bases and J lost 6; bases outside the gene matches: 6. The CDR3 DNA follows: TGTGCCAGCAGCTTTAGCGGGGGGGCCGGGGCCGGGGAGCTGTTTTTT. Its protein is CASSFSGGAGAGELFF.

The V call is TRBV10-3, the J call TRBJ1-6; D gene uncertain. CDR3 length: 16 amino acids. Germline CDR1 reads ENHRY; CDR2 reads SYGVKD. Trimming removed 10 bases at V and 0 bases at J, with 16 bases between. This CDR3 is CATARTGSSYNSPLHF. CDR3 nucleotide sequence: TGTGCCACCGCCAGGACTGGGAGCTCCTATAATTCACCCCTCCACTTT.